The next 30 T cell receptor beta chains were all read from a single sample in a study of neurological immune-mediated disorders. TCRdb reprocessed the 5' RACE reads with MiXCR, giving one entry per CDR3 protein. The sample holds over 45,000 distinct CDR3 sequences; about 4.2% are singletons and the top ten take about 2%. The sequenced sample consisted of CD4+ T cells from blood. The receptor set was obtained from a woman in her thirties or forties with multiple sclerosis.

This clonotype occurred many times. The V gene is TRBV25-1, the J gene TRBJ1-6; D ambiguous. Trimming pared 6 bases from V and 4 bases from J, leaving 10 bases between. CDR3 length equals 14 residues. CDR1 is MGHDK, CDR2 SYGVNS, per germline. CDR3 amino acids: CASRRENYNSPLHF. In DNA, the CDR3 is TGTGCCAGCAGAAGAGAGAATTATAATTCACCCCTCCACTTT. Full variable domain (outside the CDR3, taken from reference TRBV25-1 and TRBJ1-6): EADIYQTPRYLVIGTGKKITLECSQTMGHDKMYWYQQDPGMELHLIHYSYGVNSTEKGDLSSESTVSRIRTEHFPLTLESARPSHTSQYLCASRRENYNSPLHFGNGTRLTVT.

This clonotype was observed at least ten times. The J gene is TRBJ2-7, the V gene TRBV7-9, with 7 bases identical to TRBD1. Germline CDR1 is SEHNR and CDR2 is FQNEAQ (reference sequence). This CDR3 is built from 13 residues. J gave up 5 bases and V 3 bases, and 4 bases lay outside the gene matches. The CDR3: CASSFGTADEQYF. DNA of the CDR3: TGTGCCAGCAGCTTTGGGACAGCGGACGAGCAGTACTTC.

This clonotype occurred many times. The J gene is TRBJ1-5, the V gene TRBV12-3 or TRBV12-4, with 7 positions matching TRBD1. J gave up 7 bases and V 6 bases, and 9 bases lay outside the gene matches. The CDR3 is made up of 14 amino acids. The CDR3 coding sequence is TGTGCCAGCAGCACACAGGGGTCGGGGCAGCCCCAGCATTTT. Translation: CASSTQGSGQPQHF.

This clonotype was seen repeatedly, ten times or more. The chain recombines TRBV7-2 with TRBJ2-1; D is uncertain. Trimming took 1 base from V and 5 from J, leaving 6 bases between them. CDR1 and CDR2 from the germline V gene are SGHTA and FQGNSA. The CDR3 sequence is 13 residues long. This chain's CDR3 is CASSLDYDNEQFF. The DNA of the CDR3 is TGTGCCAGCAGCTTAGATTACGACAATGAGCAGTTCTTC.

This clonotype was observed at least ten times. The chain uses TRBV20-1 and TRBJ2-1; D remains ambiguous. Trimming took off 0 bases at V and 4 bases at J, with 10 bases between the two ends. The CDR3 loop spans 14 amino acids. Germline V gene sequence: CDR1 DFQATT, CDR2 SNEGSKA (reference sequence). The CDR3 coding sequence is TGCAGTGCTAGAGATCCAAAGGTTTACAATGAGCAGTTCTTC. It translates to CSARDPKVYNEQFF.

This clonotype has at least ten counts. The chain recombines TRBV6-5 with TRBJ1-3; unclear D gene. V was cut by 8 bases and J by 4 bases, with 12 bases left in between. The CDR3 has 13 residues. CDR1 is MNHEY and CDR2 is SVGAGI in the germline V gene. The CDR3 region is CASHAGFGNTIYF. Written as DNA, the CDR3 is TGTGCCAGCCACGCGGGGTTCGGAAACACCATATATTTT.

This clonotype was counted at least ten times. Compared with germline, one end of the junction differs, possibly owing to a read error. V usage is TRBV5-1 and J usage is TRBJ1-2, with TRBD1 matching 9 bases. There are 14 residues in the CDR3. The germline V gene encodes CDR1 SGHRS and CDR2 YFSETQ. CDR3 amino acids: CASSLGDPAGTGYF. The CDR3 bases are TGCGCCAGCAGCTTGGGGGATCCTGCCGGGACAGGGTACTTC.

This clonotype was counted at least ten times. The chain recombines TRBV7-2 with TRBJ1-3; D is perhaps TRBD1 (6 bases). CDR3 length: 13 amino acids. Germline values: CDR1 SGHTA, CDR2 FQGNSA. V was clipped by 0 bases and J by 8 bases, with 8 bases between them. CDR3 sequence: CASSLAEGDTIYF. The CDR3 nucleotides are TGTGCCAGCAGCTTAGCGGAGGGGGACACCATATATTTT.

This clonotype was recorded at least ten times. The V gene is TRBV29-1, the J gene TRBJ1-4; 9 bases are a match to TRBD1. The length of the CDR3 is 13 residues. Trimming at V came to 4 bases and at J to 8 bases, leaving 5 bases not matched to a gene. CDR1 and CDR2 from the germline V gene are SQVTM and ANQGSEA. CDR3 coding DNA: TGCAGCGTTGGTACAGGGGGCTGGGAAAAACTGTTTTTT. It translates to CSVGTGGWEKLFF.

In its sample, this clonotype was seen many times. CDR3 bases: TGCAGTGCAGGCGAGGCAGATACGCAGTATTTT. Translating it yields CSAGEADTQYF. The rearrangement uses TRBV20-1 and TRBJ2-3, with unresolved D. Trimming left V 6 bases short and J 4 bases short, with 8 bases between. The CDR3 totals 11 residues. Germline V gives CDR1 DFQATT, CDR2 SNEGSKA (reference sequence).

This clonotype was seen at least ten times. The chain recombines TRBV6-1 with TRBJ2-3; the D gene is possibly TRBD2 (7 bases). CDR1 is MNHNS, CDR2 SASEGT, per germline. V lost 1 base, J lost 4 bases, and 9 bases lay in between. The CDR3 extends over 14 amino acids. In DNA form, the CDR3 reads TGTGCCAGCAGTGAAGGCGGGGGCCCAGATACGCAGTATTTT. Translating gives CASSEGGGPDTQYF.

In this sample, this clonotype turned up many times. V and J are TRBV7-9 and TRBJ1-2; D call uncertain. CDR3 length: 11 amino acids. Trimming took off 4 bases at V and 4 bases at J, with 4 bases between the two ends. CDR1 SEHNR and CDR2 FQNEAQ come from the germline V gene (reference sequence). The CDR3 bases are TGTGCCAGCAGCTACGCCTATGGCTACACCTTC. Its translation is CASSYAYGYTF. The full variable domain, rest sourced from reference TRBV7-9 and TRBJ1-2, is DTGVSQNPRHKITKRGQNVTFRCDPISEHNRLYWYRQTLGQGPEFLTYFQNEAQLEKSRLLSDRFSAERPKGSFSTLEIQRTEQGDSAMYLCASSYAYGYTFGSGTRLTVV.

This clonotype has a count of ten or more. The rearrangement joins TRBV12-3 or TRBV12-4 to TRBJ1-1, with a tentative D call TRBD1 (5 bases). V was cut by 0 bases and J by 0 bases, with 5 bases left in between. This CDR3 contains 14 residues. DNA of the CDR3: TGTGCCAGCAGTTTAGCGGGGGTGAACACTGAAGCTTTCTTT. Its protein is CASSLAGVNTEAFF.

This clonotype showed up many times. The chain is built from TRBV5-1 and TRBJ1-6, with 10 bases lining up with TRBD1. Germline assignment: CDR1 SGHRS and CDR2 YFSETQ. V trimming: 4 bases; J trimming: 6 bases; junction bases outside the gene matches: 1. The CDR3 has 14 residues. The chain's CDR3 is CASSRDRGNSPLHF. DNA for the CDR3: TGCGCCAGCAGCCGGGACAGGGGTAATTCACCCCTCCACTTT.

This clonotype has a count of ten or more. The V and J genes are TRBV2 and TRBJ1-5; D unclear. This CDR3 is 15 amino acids long. V gave up 7 bases and J gave up 4 bases, with 17 bases separating them. Germline assignment: CDR1 SNHLY and CDR2 FYNNEI. The CDR3 region has the DNA TGTGCCAGCAACCCCGGGCCAACTCCTAATCAGCCCCAGCATTTT. It is translated as CASNPGPTPNQPQHF.

At least ten counts were recorded for this clonotype. V and J are TRBV7-6 and TRBJ2-7; unclear D gene. Germline V gene data show CDR1 as SGHVS and CDR2 as FNYEAQ. With 1 base removed from V and 3 bases from J, the gap between germline ends came to 13 bases. This CDR3 is built from 15 residues. In nucleotides, the CDR3 is TGTGCCAGCAGCTTAGGACCCCCCGCTAACTACGAGCAGTACTTC. It specifies CASSLGPPANYEQYF. Complete variable domain (other parts from reference TRBV7-6 and TRBJ2-7): GAGVSQSPRYKVTKRGQDVALRCDPISGHVSLYWYRQALGQGPEFLTYFNYEAQQDKSGLPNDRFSAERPEGSISTLTIQRTEQRDSAMYRCASSLGPPANYEQYFGPGTRLTVT.

As to this clonotype: Mismatch with germline at one junction end may stem from a read error. V and J are TRBV5-1 and TRBJ2-1, with D perhaps assigned TRBD1 or TRBD2 (5 bases each). CDR3 length: 16 residues. Germline CDR1 and CDR2: SGHRS and YFSETQ. CDR3 loop: CASRILPQGEFGEQFF. The CDR3 DNA follows: TGCGCAAGCAGGATCCTTCCGCAGGGAGAATTCGGTGAGCAGTTCTTC.

This clonotype was observed many times. The J gene is TRBJ1-1, the V gene TRBV6-6; possible D gene TRBD1, 6 bases. Germline CDR1 and CDR2: MNHNY and SVGAGI (reference sequence). CDR3 length: 14 amino acids. The ends were cut back, 0 bases at V and 6 bases at J, with 11 bases in the middle. The CDR3: CASSYSGRGPEAFF. The DNA of the CDR3 is TGTGCCAGCAGTTACTCGGGCAGGGGTCCTGAAGCTTTCTTT.

This clonotype was seen repeatedly, ten times or more. The V call is TRBV4-1, the J call TRBJ2-1, with a possible D match to TRBD1 (6 bases). The V end was cut by 2 bases, the J end by 4 bases, with 6 bases between. The CDR3 spans 13 residues. Per germline, CDR1 MGHRA and CDR2 YSYEKL. CDR3 DNA: TGCGCCAGCAGCCAAACAGGGTACAATGAGCAGTTCTTC. It codes for CASSQTGYNEQFF.

This clonotype came up many times. The chain couples TRBV12-3 or TRBV12-4 to TRBJ1-1; tentatively, D is TRBD1 (6 bases). With 6 bases removed from V and 0 bases from J, the gap between germline ends came to 17 bases. The CDR3 is 16 amino acids. The CDR3 nucleotides read TGTGCCAGCAGCCCCCTACCGGGACACATGAACACTGAAGCTTTCTTT. Encoded protein: CASSPLPGHMNTEAFF.

In its sample, this clonotype was seen many times. The chain recombines TRBV7-2 with TRBJ2-4, with D uncertain. V was trimmed by 5 bases and J by 7 bases, leaving 21 bases between them. CDR1 and CDR2 from the germline V gene are SGHTA and FQGNSA. CDR3 length: 16 amino acids. In DNA form, the CDR3 reads TGTGCCAGCAGCGCCCGGAGTAGGCGGTCGGAGAACATTCAGTACTTC. It specifies CASSARSRRSENIQYF.

This clonotype was observed at least ten times. The chain employs TRBV9 and TRBJ2-7; TRBD2 matches at 10 bases. The CDR3 is made up of 14 amino acids. Unmatched junction bases numbered 7, after V lost 4 bases and J lost 6 bases. Germline V gene sequence: CDR1 SGDLS, CDR2 YYNGEE. The CDR3 region is CASSLLAGTGEQYF. The CDR3 DNA is TGTGCCAGCAGCCTACTAGCGGGGACGGGCGAGCAGTACTTC.

This clonotype was counted at least ten times. This sequence joins TRBV20-1 and TRBJ1-2; D perhaps matches TRBD1 (5 bases). Trimming left V 3 bases short and J 8 bases short, with 13 bases between. The CDR3 is 12 residues long. Germline lookup yields CDR1 DFQATT and CDR2 SNEGSKA (reference sequence). The CDR3 coding sequence is TGCAGTGCTAGCCGGGACCCTGGGGGCTACACCTTC. Protein: CSASRDPGGYTF.

This clonotype was recorded many times. V usage is TRBV5-1 and J usage is TRBJ1-2; 7 nucleotides align to TRBD1. V gave up 5 bases and J gave up 1 base; unmatched junction bases: 8. CDR3 size: 15 residues. Looked up from germline, CDR1 is SGHRS and CDR2 is YFSETQ. The CDR3 DNA is TGCGCCAGCAGAAAAACCGGGACAGATAACTATGGCTACACCTTC. Residues: CASRKTGTDNYGYTF.

This clonotype was found many times. The chain joins TRBV10-3 to TRBJ2-2; D gene ambiguous. Germline V CDR1 and CDR2: ENHRY, SYGVKD. Trimming pared 0 bases from V and 6 bases from J, leaving 11 bases between. The CDR3 length is 15 residues. The CDR3 here is CAISESLIVAGELFF. In DNA form, the CDR3 reads TGTGCCATCAGTGAGTCTTTGATCGTGGCCGGGGAGCTGTTTTTT.

This clonotype was seen many times. The CDR3 is CASSQGAGQNYGYTF. In nucleotides, the CDR3 is TGTGCCAGCAGCCAAGGAGCGGGACAGAACTATGGCTACACCTTC. The rearrangement uses TRBV14 and TRBJ1-2, with 7 bases identical to TRBD1. CDR3 length: 15 residues. CDR1 and CDR2 from the germline V gene are SGHDN and FVKESK. After removal of 1 base from V and 2 bases from J, the junction contained 4 bases not matched to a gene.

This clonotype has at least ten counts. The gene calls are TRBV11-2 and TRBJ2-7; 8 bases align to TRBD1. This CDR3 has 13 amino acids. The junction had 5 bases not matched to a gene; V was cut back by 5 bases and J by 5 bases. In germline, CDR1 is SGHAT, CDR2 FQNNGV. DNA of the CDR3: TGTGCCAGCAGCCTCAACAGGGGGGACGAGCAGTACTTC. Its protein product is CASSLNRGDEQYF.

There are many counts of this clonotype. The J gene is TRBJ2-5, the V gene TRBV11-3; perhaps TRBD2 as D (5 bases). Trimming removed 3 bases at V and 2 bases at J, with 7 bases between. CDR1 and CDR2 from the germline V gene are SGHNT and YENEEA. The CDR3 has 13 amino acids. CDR3 in amino acids: CASSFRGQETQYF. As DNA, the CDR3 is TGTGCCAGCAGCTTTCGGGGTCAAGAGACCCAGTACTTC.

This clonotype occurred many times. The chain links TRBV5-1 to TRBJ2-7; tentative D call: TRBD1 (5 bases). The ends were cut back, 2 bases at V and 7 bases at J, with 10 bases in the middle. CDR1 SGHRS and CDR2 YFSETQ come from the germline V gene. This CDR3 contains 12 residues. CDR3 DNA sequence: TGCGCCAGCAGCTTCGACAGTCGAGAGCAGTACTTC. It translates to CASSFDSREQYF.

This clonotype has ten or more counts. This sequence joins TRBV20-1 and TRBJ2-7, with 7 bases that match TRBD1. The CDR3 is 13 residues long. The germline gives CDR1 DFQATT, CDR2 SNEGSKA (reference sequence). The J segment lost 4 bases and the V segment lost 6 bases, leaving 9 bases of the junction unmatched. CDR3 nucleotide sequence: TGCAGTGCCCCACACAGGGGCGAGTACGAGCAGTACTTC. Translating gives CSAPHRGEYEQYF.